Shown below are 20 T cell receptor beta chains from a single sample sequenced in a study of graft-versus-host responses after intestinal transplantation listed by TCRdb under 2021. To prepare the library, the immunoSEQ multiplex PCR assay was applied. The table comes from immuneACCESS by way of TCRdb, which keeps in-frame sequences with V and J called. Part of the clones is missing from these tables; in studies checked, under half for an unresolved V gene and the rest for unknown reasons. The sample includes just over 20,000 clones, with around 94% observed a single time. The ten largest clones take up over 40% of the sample. The sample was PBMCs, taken roughly 39 weeks after intestinal transplant. Receptor source: a human patient who received an intestinal transplant, so some T cells may come from the graft donor.

This chain uses TRBV5-8 with TRBJ2-7; 8 nucleotides agree with TRBD2. This CDR3 has 17 residues. The germline CDR1 and CDR2 sequences are SGHTS and YDEGEE. The V and J ends lost 2 bases and 0 bases, in that order; junction bases with no gene match: 10. CDR3 sequence reads: CASSFGPSGWSSYEQYF. The CDR3 region has the DNA TGTGCCAGCAGCTTCGGGCCTAGCGGGTGGTCCTCCTACGAGCAGTACTTC.

This rearrangement joins TRBV5-1 to TRBJ2-2; D not resolved. Germline values: CDR1 SGHRS, CDR2 YFSETQ. The CDR3 is 15 amino acids. V dropped 5 bases and J dropped 0 bases, with 11 bases sitting between them. CDR3 DNA sequence: TGCGCCAGCAGGAGCGACACTACGAACACCGGGGAGCTGTTTTTT. It codes for CASRSDTTNTGELFF.

This clone was seen just once. This chain uses TRBV28 with TRBJ1-1; 10 positions match TRBD1. The junction had 17 bases not matched to a gene; V was cut back by 5 bases and J by 8 bases. Germline CDR1 MDHEN, CDR2 SYDVKM. CDR3 length equals 17 residues. This CDR3 is CASSPIRDRGPRKEAFF. The CDR3 DNA reads as TGTGCCAGCAGTCCCATCAGGGACAGGGGACCAAGGAAAGAAGCTTTCTTT.

This clone showed up just a few times. The rearrangement links TRBV29-1 to TRBJ1-1; D is uncertain. CDR3 length: 12 amino acids. CDR1 and CDR2 (germline): SQVTM, ANQGSEA. CDR3: CTIAVENTEAFF. The CDR3 nucleotides read TGCACCATCGCAGTCGAGAACACTGAAGCTTTCTTT.

The rearrangement uses TRBV7-3 and TRBJ2-1; D not certain. V was pared by 8 bases and J by 6 bases, with 11 bases between. CDR1 is SGHTA, CDR2 FQGTGA, per germline. This CDR3 spans 12 amino acids. The CDR3 is CASGSVGNEQFF. DNA of the CDR3: TGTGCCAGCGGATCGGTGGGCAATGAGCAGTTCTTC.

The rearrangement joins TRBV15 to TRBJ2-3, with TRBD1 identical over 8 bases. The CDR3 is 15 residues long. Germline assignment: CDR1 LNHNV and CDR2 YYDKDF (reference sequence). Trimming cost V 1 base and J 4 bases; bases outside gene matches: 4. The CDR3 is CATSRGQGSADTQYF. CDR3 DNA sequence: TGTGCCACCAGCAGAGGACAGGGGTCGGCAGATACGCAGTATTTT.

This chain joins TRBV5-5 and TRBJ2-7; no clear D gene. Germline CDR1 and CDR2: SGHKS and YYEKEE (reference sequence). The length of the CDR3 is 14 residues. Trimming took 4 bases from V and 6 from J, leaving 17 bases between them. This chain's CDR3 is CASSLRSSPREQYF. The CDR3 DNA sequence: TGTGCCAGCAGCCTGAGGTCTTCCCCCCGCGAGCAGTACTTC.

The chain has TRBV13 and TRBJ1-1; TRBD1 aligns across 8 bases. Germline-derived CDR1 and CDR2 are PRHDT and FYEKMQ (reference sequence). J lost 4 bases, V lost 5 bases, and 3 bases had no gene match. The CDR3 runs 13 residues. Written as DNA, the CDR3 is TGTGCCAGCAGCGCTGACAGGGGCACTGAAGCTTTCTTT. Translated, it gives CASSADRGTEAFF.

The DNA for the CDR3 is TGTGCCAGCAGCTTGGACAGGGGCCTTGAAGCTTTCTTT. This encodes CASSLDRGLEAFF. The V call is TRBV6-4, the J call TRBJ1-1, with 9 nucleotides matching TRBD1. With 6 bases clipped from V and 7 bases from J, the junction kept 6 bases outside the gene matches. The CDR3 is made up of 13 amino acids. From germline, CDR1 is MRHNA and CDR2 SNTAGT.

In this sample, this clone turned up once. This rearrangement joins TRBV27 to TRBJ2-3, with TRBD2 as a possible D gene (6 bases). V was pared by 5 bases and J by 5 bases, with 14 bases between. The CDR3 is made up of 14 amino acids. Germline V gene sequence: CDR1 MNHEY, CDR2 SMNVEV (reference sequence). The CDR3 nucleotides are TGTGCCAGCAGTCCTTGGGGGGTGGTAGATACGCAGTATTTT. It specifies CASSPWGVVDTQYF.

The genes are TRBV27 and TRBJ1-2; 7 bases fit TRBD1. The CDR3 extends over 13 amino acids. Trimming removed 5 bases from V and 7 bases from J; junction bases left unmatched: 7. Germline-derived CDR1 and CDR2 are MNHEY and SMNVEV (reference sequence). This CDR3 is CASSPGTVGGYTF. CDR3 DNA sequence: TGTGCCAGCAGTCCCGGGACAGTTGGTGGCTACACCTTC.

CDR3: CSVGPYLNTEAFF. The CDR3 bases are TGCAGCGTTGGTCCCTATCTGAACACTGAAGCTTTCTTT. The rearrangement links TRBV29-1 to TRBJ1-1; D unresolved. This CDR3 contains 13 residues. Trimming pared 4 bases from V and 0 bases from J, leaving 9 bases between. The germline V gene has CDR1 SQVTM and CDR2 ANQGSEA.

The chain uses TRBV7-6 and TRBJ2-1, with 8 bases matching TRBD1. CDR3 length: 13 amino acids. The germline CDR1 and CDR2 sequences are SGHVS and FNYEAQ. Trimming took 9 bases from V and 4 from J; bases not matched to a gene: 5. The CDR3 spells CASGTGDYNEQFF. The CDR3 DNA sequence: TGTGCCAGTGGGACAGGAGATTACAATGAGCAGTTCTTC.

The chain links TRBV19 to TRBJ2-5, with D perhaps matching TRBD2 (5 bases). The V and J ends lost 6 bases and 3 bases respectively, with 17 bases between them. The germline gives CDR1 LNHDA, CDR2 SQIVND (reference sequence). CDR3 length: 15 amino acids. The CDR3 DNA reads TGTGCCAGTAGCCCAAATTCCCCCGGGGAAGAGACCCAGTACTTC. Its translation: CASSPNSPGEETQYF.

The chain carries TRBV27 and TRBJ1-2; TRBD1 aligns across 10 bases. The CDR3 spans 15 residues. CDR1 and CDR2 from the germline V gene are MNHEY and SMNVEV (reference sequence). The V and J ends lost 6 bases and 4 bases, in that order; junction bases with no gene match: 8. In nucleotides, the CDR3 is TGTGCCAGCAGCCCCCCAGGGACAGGGGTCTATGGCTACACCTTC. Protein product: CASSPPGTGVYGYTF.

The V gene is TRBV30, the J gene TRBJ1-1; TRBD1 matches 8 bases. Germline V gives CDR1 GTSNPN, CDR2 SVGIG (reference sequence). Trimming removed 7 bases from V and 0 bases from J; junction bases left unmatched: 10. The CDR3 contains 15 residues. This CDR3 reads CASDTGQVMNTEAFF. CDR3 sequence (DNA): TGTGCCTCAGATACGGGACAGGTGATGAACACTGAAGCTTTCTTT.

The rearrangement links TRBV29-1 to TRBJ2-5; D gene ambiguous. The CDR3 consists of 13 residues. V was trimmed by 0 bases and J by 9 bases, leaving 14 bases between them. Germline values: CDR1 SQVTM, CDR2 ANQGSEA. CDR3 nucleotides: TGCAGCGTTGAAGACTCCTGGGATGGGGCCCAGTACTTC. Translated, it gives CSVEDSWDGAQYF.

The V and J genes are TRBV7-9 and TRBJ2-1, with TRBD1 identical over 8 bases. This CDR3 has 17 amino acids. Germline V gene sequence: CDR1 SEHNR, CDR2 FQNEAQ (reference sequence). Trimming cost V 6 bases and J 4 bases; bases outside gene matches: 14. As DNA, the CDR3 is TGTGCCAGCAGACAAGAAATGAGACAGGGGTTGTACAATGAGCAGTTCTTC. Encoded protein: CASRQEMRQGLYNEQFF.

The J gene is TRBJ2-7, the V gene TRBV6-1; D remains ambiguous. CDR1 and CDR2 (germline): MNHNS, SASEGT. This CDR3 comprises 15 residues. V was cut by 7 bases and J by 2 bases, with 18 bases left in between. Written as DNA, the CDR3 is TGTGCCAGCACTAGACGGCCCAACGTTCCCTACGAGCAGTACTTC. Its translation: CASTRRPNVPYEQYF.

The chain joins TRBV7-9 to TRBJ2-2, with unresolved D. Germline V gives CDR1 SEHNR, CDR2 FQNEAQ (reference sequence). V lost 6 bases and J lost 7, with 9 bases in between. The CDR3 runs to 12 residues. The CDR3 spells CASSPISGELFF. In DNA form, the CDR3 reads TGTGCCAGCAGTCCAATTAGCGGGGAGCTGTTTTTT.